Reported below is one T cell receptor beta chain. The antigen is unknown. The CDR3 runs 16 residues. Per the germline V gene, CDR1 is SQVTM and CDR2 is ANQGSEA. The PCR employed 60 Vbeta primers together with 13 Jbeta primers. Sequencing was performed with immunoSEQ multiplex PCR; in TCRdb, only in-frame clones are kept and a portion is missing. Counted here are 140,000 to 150,000 clones, 68% occurring once; the ten biggest clones make up around 4%. The record originates from a study of cytomegalovirus exposure and HLA in healthy donors. Study findings and constraints: Among TCR beta chains of equal frequency, HLA-associated ones were more clonally expanded in a later analysis. Cytomegalovirus status, reportedly, was diagnosed with high specificity and sensitivity by the classifier. Reported findings show TCR beta sequences accurately forecast HLA-A and HLA-B alleles in most subjects. For TCR beta chains, V- and J-gene trimming was later linked to a missense DCLRE1C variant.

The source is a man aged 60 to 75 in good health and CMV-seronegative. Sequencing was carried out using PBMCs. The chain has TRBV29-1 and TRBJ2-5; TRBD2 aligns across 8 bases. The DNA end is a closer match to TRBJ2-7, so the J assignment may be wrong. CDR3 coding DNA: TGCAGCGTTGAACTGGGGCCTAGCGGGTTAGCCTACGAGCAGTACTTC. This codes for CSVELGPSGLAYEQYF.